The next 22 T cell receptor beta chains were all read from a single sample in a study of CD8+CD57+ T cells in acquired aplastic anemia. Genomic DNA provided the template from which TCR beta VDJ and CDR3 profiles were obtained. TCRdb re-called the reads with MiXCR, one entry per CDR3 protein. The data contain 65,000 or so distinct CDR3 sequences, less than 65% of them singletons. The sequenced sample consisted of sorted CD4+, CD8+, or CD8+CD57+ T cells (not recorded which) from PBMCs. The receptors originated from a human donor in good health, serving as a control.

The chain combines TRBV29-1 with TRBJ2-7; 7 bases are shared with TRBD2. The CDR3 runs 12 residues. Germline V lookup: CDR1 SQVTM, CDR2 ANQGSEA. With V trimmed by 6 bases and J by 3 bases, 5 bases remained unmatched. The CDR3 region has the DNA TGCAGCGTAGGTTCTAGCGGCTACGAGCAGTACTTC. Amino acid sequence: CSVGSSGYEQYF.

This sequence joins TRBV2 and TRBJ1-2; D remains ambiguous. The CDR3 covers 12 residues. CDR1 and CDR2 from the germline V gene are SNHLY and FYNNEI. Trimming pared 5 bases from V and 3 bases from J, leaving 7 bases between. Here the CDR3 reads CASSPQYYGYTF. The CDR3 region has the DNA TGTGCCAGCAGTCCCCAGTACTATGGCTACACCTTC.

This chain uses TRBV5-3 with TRBJ2-2; maybe TRBD1 (5 bases). TRBV5-3 is recorded as an ORF, its role being uncertain. V was trimmed by 8 bases and J by 7 bases, leaving 21 bases between them. The length of the CDR3 is 15 residues. The CDR3 sequence: CASIPQGRLDGELFF. CDR3 DNA: TGTGCCAGTATACCTCAGGGCCGTCTTGACGGGGAGCTGTTTTTT.

V gene TRBV19 combines with J gene TRBJ1-5; tentatively, D is TRBD1 (5 bases). The CDR3 consists of 18 residues. The germline CDR1 and CDR2 sequences are LNHDA and SQIVND (reference sequence). V shed 1 base and J shed 1 base, with 17 bases lying between them. The CDR3 sequence is CASSIARGTSGSNQPQHF. In nucleotides, the CDR3 is TGTGCCAGTAGTATAGCCCGCGGGACGTCAGGGAGCAATCAGCCCCAGCATTTT.

This clonotype was seen once. V is TRBV7-8 and J is TRBJ2-7; D may be TRBD2 (6 bases). This CDR3 contains 15 residues. The germline V gene encodes CDR1 SGHVS and CDR2 FQNEAQ. The V end lost 1 base, the J end lost 7 bases, and 17 bases lay between the germline ends. The CDR3 DNA sequence: TGTGCCAGCAGCTTAGTCGGCGGGGCGCCGTGGGAGCAGTACTTC. It is translated as CASSLVGGAPWEQYF.

This clonotype turned up a few times. This chain joins TRBV10-3 and TRBJ2-7; 8 nucleotides agree with TRBD2. V lost 4 bases to trimming and J lost 0 bases; unmatched junction nucleotides: 8. Germline values: CDR1 ENHRY, CDR2 SYGVKD. This CDR3 has 16 residues. The CDR3 DNA is TGTGCCATCAGTGCTAGTAAGCGGGGGCACTCCTACGAGCAGTACTTC. Translated: CAISASKRGHSYEQYF.

The chain combines TRBV20-1 with TRBJ2-3, with 9 bases identical to TRBD2. The CDR3 consists of 14 residues. Germline-derived CDR1 and CDR2 are DFQATT and SNEGSKA (reference sequence). Trimming removed 7 bases from V and 0 bases from J; junction bases left unmatched: 5. The CDR3 region has the DNA TGCAGTGTGGAACTAGCGGGTAGCACAGATACGCAGTATTTT. Its protein product is CSVELAGSTDTQYF.

For this clonotype: This clone may be a read error of a much larger clone one base away. The V and J genes are TRBV5-6 and TRBJ1-1, with D unresolved. This CDR3 has 18 amino acids. Germline V gene data show CDR1 as SGHDT and CDR2 as YYEEEE. Trimming removed 2 bases from V and 1 base from J, with 21 bases in between. The CDR3 sequence is CASSFGAHGERTNTEAFF. The CDR3 nucleotides are TGTGCCAGCAGCTTTGGAGCTCACGGGGAAAGGACGAACACTGAAGCTTTCTTT. The entire variable domain, with the rest obtained from reference TRBV5-6 and TRBJ1-1, is as follows: DAGVTQSPTHLIKTRGQQVTLRCSPKSGHDTVSWYQQALGQGPQFIFQYYEEEERQRGNFPDRFSGHQFPNYSSELNVNALLLGDSALYLCASSFGAHGERTNTEAFFGQGTRLTVV.

Turning to this clonotype: One end of the junction fails to match germline, which may point to a read error. The genes are TRBV2 and TRBJ1-2; 8 nucleotides align to TRBD1. This CDR3 has 14 amino acids. Germline lookup yields CDR1 SNHLY and CDR2 FYNNEI. The CDR3 DNA follows: TGTGCCACCAGTGACCGGACAGGGTACTATGGCTACACCTTC. Its translation: CATSDRTGYYGYTF.

The rearrangement joins TRBV20-1 to TRBJ2-2; 7 bases are shared with TRBD1. Germline lookup yields CDR1 DFQATT and CDR2 SNEGSKA (reference sequence). The CDR3 is 16 residues long. V lost 3 bases to trimming and J lost 8 bases; unmatched junction nucleotides: 15. The CDR3 DNA follows: TGCAGTGCTAGCCCTCAGGGGGACAGAGGATCAGGGGAGCTGTTTTTT. Translation: CSASPQGDRGSGELFF.

The CDR3 DNA reads as TGTGCCACCAGCAGAGGGACATTTAATGAAAAACTGTTTTTT. This codes for CATSRGTFNEKLFF. The V and J genes are TRBV15 and TRBJ1-4; a possible D gene is TRBD1 (5 bases). Trimming left V 1 base short and J 4 bases short, with 7 bases between. This CDR3 comprises 14 residues. Germline CDR1 is LNHNV and CDR2 is YYDKDF (reference sequence). Full variable domain (remainder filled in from reference TRBV15 and TRBJ1-4): DAMVIQNPRYQVTQFGKPVTLSCSQTLNHNVMYWYQQKSSQAPKLLFHYYDKDFNNEADTPDNFQSRRPNTSFCFLDIRSPGLGDTAMYLCATSRGTFNEKLFFGSGTQLSVL.

Remarks on this clonotype: A read error may be the cause here, since a much bigger clone is one base away. The chain carries TRBV20-1 and TRBJ1-2, with TRBD1 as a possible D gene (6 bases). V was trimmed by 4 bases and J by 8 bases, leaving 17 bases between them. This CDR3 is 13 amino acids long. CDR1 is DFQATT, CDR2 SNEGSKA, per germline (reference sequence). CDR3 coding DNA: TGCAGTGCTAATCCAGGGGACGCAAGCGGCTACACCTTC. This sequence encodes CSANPGDASGYTF.

V gene TRBV29-1 combines with J gene TRBJ2-1, with 9 nucleotides matching TRBD1. V gave up 4 bases and J gave up 7 bases; unmatched junction bases: 2. The CDR3 spans 12 residues. Germline loops: CDR1 SQVTM, CDR2 ANQGSEA. The DNA of the CDR3 is TGCAGCGTTGTGACAGGGGGAAATGAGCAGTTCTTC. This codes for CSVVTGGNEQFF.

V is TRBV9 and J is TRBJ1-2, with no clear D. CDR1 and CDR2 from the germline V gene are SGDLS and YYNGEE. The CDR3 spans 12 residues. Trimming removed 0 bases from V and 4 bases from J, with 4 bases in between. CDR3 DNA sequence: TGTGCCAGCAGCGTAGGAGTCTATGGCTACACCTTC. Translation: CASSVGVYGYTF.

V is TRBV20-1 and J is TRBJ1-1, with D possibly TRBD1 on 5 matching bases. The CDR3 covers 13 residues. Germline loops: CDR1 DFQATT, CDR2 SNEGSKA (reference sequence). V was cut by 1 base and J by 3 bases, with 9 bases left in between. This chain's CDR3 is CSARVGGYTEAFF. CDR3 bases: TGCAGTGCTAGAGTGGGGGGATACACTGAAGCTTTCTTT.

J is TRBJ2-1 and V is TRBV19; D gene unclear. There are 12 residues in the CDR3. Germline CDR1 LNHDA, CDR2 SQIVND (reference sequence). Trimming pared 5 bases from V and 6 bases from J, leaving 8 bases between. The CDR3 here is CASSLQSNEQFF. The CDR3 DNA is TGTGCCAGTAGTCTCCAATCCAATGAGCAGTTCTTC.

The chain carries TRBV29-1 and TRBJ2-1; D remains unclear. The V end was cut by 7 bases, the J end by 5 bases, with 6 bases between. The V gene's germline CDR1 is SQVTM and CDR2 ANQGSEA. This CDR3 spans 10 amino acids. The CDR3 coding sequence is TGCAGCGCCGCGAACAATGAGCAGTTCTTC. Translating it yields CSAANNEQFF.

This clonotype was observed at least ten times. The gene calls are TRBV30 and TRBJ1-3; no definite D call. The CDR3 spans 15 residues. The V gene lost 3 bases and the J gene lost 2 bases, with 14 bases spanning the gap. CDR1 and CDR2 (germline): GTSNPN, SVGIG (reference sequence). CDR3 DNA: TGTGCCTGGAGGGGCTACACGTTCCCTGGAAACACCATATATTTT. This gives the protein CAWRGYTFPGNTIYF.

The chain employs TRBV11-2 and TRBJ1-6; weak D call: TRBD1 (5 bases). In germline, CDR1 is SGHAT, CDR2 FQNNGV. This CDR3 has 14 amino acids. V was cut by 4 bases and J by 10 bases, with 14 bases left in between. The CDR3: CASSWSGRNSPLHF. The CDR3 bases are TGTGCCAGCAGCTGGTCAGGGAGGAACTCACCCCTCCACTTT.

The chain has TRBV19 and TRBJ1-5; 8 positions match TRBD1. The CDR3 has 12 amino acids. The germline CDR1 and CDR2 sequences are LNHDA and SQIVND (reference sequence). V lost 7 bases, J lost 9 bases, and 5 bases stayed unmatched. This CDR3 is CASNEGTGPQHF. DNA for the CDR3: TGTGCCAGTAATGAGGGGACAGGGCCCCAGCATTTT.

Concerning this clonotype: This clone may be a read error of a much larger clone one base away. The chain carries TRBV5-4 and TRBJ2-1, with 9 bases identical to TRBD2. Germline loops: CDR1 SGHNT, CDR2 YYREEE (reference sequence). The CDR3 is 15 residues long. CDR3 residues: CAGSSTSGFYNEQFF. In nucleotides, the CDR3 is TGTGCCGGCAGCTCCACTAGCGGGTTTTACAATGAGCAGTTCTTC.

CDR3 protein: CAISAGQGTGYTF. CDR3 bases: TGTGCCATCAGTGCGGGACAGGGTACTGGCTACACCTTC. The V and J genes are TRBV10-3 and TRBJ1-2; TRBD1 matches 9 bases. Germline lookup yields CDR1 ENHRY and CDR2 SYGVKD. This CDR3 spans 13 amino acids. V dropped 4 bases and J dropped 7; count of bases not matched to a gene: 4.